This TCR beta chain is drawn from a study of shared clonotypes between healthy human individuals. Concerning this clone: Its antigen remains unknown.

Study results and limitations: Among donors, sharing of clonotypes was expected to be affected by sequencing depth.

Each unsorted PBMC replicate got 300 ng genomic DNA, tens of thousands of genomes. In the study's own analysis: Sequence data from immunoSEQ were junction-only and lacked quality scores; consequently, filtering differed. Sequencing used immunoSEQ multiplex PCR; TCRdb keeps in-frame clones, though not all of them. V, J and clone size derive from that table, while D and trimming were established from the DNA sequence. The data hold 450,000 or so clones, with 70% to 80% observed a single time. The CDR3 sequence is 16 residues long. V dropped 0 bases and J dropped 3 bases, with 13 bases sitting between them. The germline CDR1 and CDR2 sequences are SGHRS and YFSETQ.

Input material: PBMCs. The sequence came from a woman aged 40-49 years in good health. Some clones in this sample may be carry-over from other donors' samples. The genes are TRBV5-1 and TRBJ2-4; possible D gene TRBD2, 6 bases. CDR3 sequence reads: CASSLAGRGGKNIQYF. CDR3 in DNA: TGCGCCAGCAGCTTGGCCGGAAGGGGAGGCAAAAACATTCAGTACTTC.